This section outlines one T cell receptor beta chain sequence together with its context. Which antigen it targets is not known. Per-nucleotide qualities are absent, and no much larger clonotype sits a single base away. Taken from cysteine to phenylalanine, the CDR3 has 14 residues. Left in the record is the CDR3 DNA by itself, 42 bases read in frame from the first base. The junction shows trimming of 2 bases on V and 5 bases on J, and the gene matches do not reach 4 bases of it. The germline V gene sets CDR1 to SGDLS and CDR2 to YYNGEE. The data belong to a study of radiation and T cells in renal cell carcinoma (dated by TCRdb to the early 2020s). Context from the whole study: Samples were obtained from a clinical trial, in which 15 Gy stereotactic body radiation therapy was delivered to primary renal cell carcinomas and nephrectomy was performed 4 weeks later. TCR beta sequencing covered some 55 samples in total, comprising some 25 tumors and around 27 peripheral blood samples. In the approximately 53 samples combined, some 4,000,000 unique CDR3 nucleotide sequences were found, encoding 3,000,000 or so unique CDR3 amino acid sequences. Results and caveats for the whole study, not just this receptor: An increase in top tumor clonotypes in blood was observed from baseline to 2 weeks post-radiation, followed by contraction by 4 weeks, which was taken to suggest transient expansion of tumor-resident clones. No pretreatment tumor biopsies were available, so the baseline intratumoral presence of clonotypes could not be determined. Effects of radiation dose or scheduling on the TCR repertoire could not be addressed with the single-armed trial design. Tracking of blood repertoire dynamics stopped at less than five weeks after treatment, with no follow-up past that point.

In light of the paper, this sample's time point label describes: baseline pretreatment blood. The treatment or condition label here, explained by the study, means: 15 Gy SBRT to primary tumor, nephrectomy 4 weeks later. Serial peripheral blood from radiation-treated patients was sampled at baseline, 2 weeks and 4 weeks after SBRT to track tumor-enriched clonotypes. Renal cell carcinoma with clear cell pathology was present in all patients. Genomic DNA for TCR sequencing was prepared using the QIAamp DNA Blood Mini Kit (Qiagen). The analyses included only samples that passed all quality control checks. Following the manufacturer's recommendations, the immunoSEQ kit was used to generate TCR beta libraries from genomic DNA. To prepare libraries, a first multiplex PCR with proprietary primers was run, followed by a second PCR that added unique barcodes, and a bead cleanup was done after each round. Each sample batch included a kit-provided positive control reaction and a negative control reaction. The final libraries underwent checking on an Agilent 4200 TapeStation D1000 ScreenTape, volumetric pooling, and quantification by qPCR. Sequencing was performed on an Illumina NextSeq500 with a MidOutput 150-cycle cartridge, and 156 Read1 and 15 Index1 cycles were run with kit custom primers. The pooled library was loaded at about 0.96 pM, and roughly 20% PhiX control was spiked in. The study's processing was this. Vendor-processed data were analyzed in R, with a clonotype defined as all T cells sharing the same CDR3 nucleotide sequence. For clone abundance analyses, frequencies were normalized to the 10,000 most abundant clones in each sample. Public T cell clones, which averaged fewer than five per sample, were removed prior to analysis. Tumor-enriched and baseline blood-enriched clonotypes were defined by at least a 32-fold difference in abundance between compartments. A beta-binomial differential abundance model was used to identify clonotypes that expanded or contracted between blood time points. Tumor-blood repertoire similarity was measured with the Baroni-Urbani and Buser coefficient, and groups were compared using two-tailed Wilcoxon tests in R. TCRdb retrieved this table from immuneACCESS and kept in-frame rearrangements only. Not all clones are present; in checked studies, unresolved V genes account for under half, and no reason is known for the remainder. Clone size and V and J calls were adopted from that table, with D and trimming inferred from the DNA. Counted in this sample were 20,000 to 25,000 clones; about 80% of them appeared once. The top ten constitute around 40% of the sample.

The chain couples TRBV9 to TRBJ1-3; 7 of the junction bases match TRBD1. The TCR sequence derives from a man in his 60s with renal cell carcinoma. The sequencing used blood, collected from a patient whose treatment included radiotherapy and nephrectomy. The DNA sequence follows: TGTGCCAGCAGCGTGGGACAGCTAAGAAACACCATATATTTT. Its translation reads: CASSVGQLRNTIYF. With all but the CDR3 taken from the reference TRBV9 and TRBJ1-3 genes, the full variable domain is: DSGVTQTPKHLITATGQRVTLRCSPRSGDLSVYWYQQSLDQGLQFLIQYYNGEERAKGNILERFSAQQFPDLHSELNLSSLELGDSALYFCASSVGQLRNTIYFGEGSWLTVV.